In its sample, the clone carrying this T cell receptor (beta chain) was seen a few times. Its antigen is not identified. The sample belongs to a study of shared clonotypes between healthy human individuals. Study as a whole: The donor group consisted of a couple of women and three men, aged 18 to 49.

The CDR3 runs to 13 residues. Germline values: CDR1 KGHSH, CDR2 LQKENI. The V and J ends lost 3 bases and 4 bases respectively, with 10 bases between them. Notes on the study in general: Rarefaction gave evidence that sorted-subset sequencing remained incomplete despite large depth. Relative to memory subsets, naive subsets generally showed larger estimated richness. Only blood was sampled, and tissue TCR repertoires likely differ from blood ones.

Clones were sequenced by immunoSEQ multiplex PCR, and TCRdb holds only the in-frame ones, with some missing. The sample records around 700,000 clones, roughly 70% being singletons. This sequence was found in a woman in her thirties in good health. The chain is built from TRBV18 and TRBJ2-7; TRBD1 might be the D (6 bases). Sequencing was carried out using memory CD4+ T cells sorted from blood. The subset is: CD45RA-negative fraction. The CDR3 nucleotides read TGTGCCAGCTCACCGGGACACTTGTACGAGCAGTACTTC. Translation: CASSPGHLYEQYF.